Listed below are T cell receptor beta chains from one sample, sequenced in a study of identical twins. TCRdb re-called the 5' RACE reads through MiXCR, storing one row per CDR3 protein. Of some 630,000 distinct CDR3 sequences listed, 7.1% are singletons. This sample also appeared in a second study, on yellow fever vaccine responses in identical twins.

What was sequenced was PBMCs. All receptors come from a young woman in good health. CDR3s include the opening cysteine and the closing phenylalanine or tryptophan. The order of the fields is V gene, clone size, J gene, D gene, CDR3 DNA, CDR3 protein. A D gene is named only where the DNA matches it firmly. Expanded clones get a size class; other rows say once, few or many, or leave the size out.

>TRBV9|-|TRBJ2-7|TRBD1
TGTACCAGCAGCGCGACCGGGACAGGCGACTACGAGCAGTACTTC
CTSSATGTGDYEQYF
>TRBV2|many|TRBJ1-1|-
TGTGCCAGCAGTGCCGTGAACACTGAAGCTTTCTTT
CASSAVNTEAFF
>TRBV20-1|-|TRBJ2-7|TRBD1
TGCAGTGCTAACTCCGGGACAGGGGACTACGAGCAGTACTTC
CSANSGTGDYEQYF
>TRBV20-1|few|TRBJ2-3|TRBD2
TGCAGCGCAGATTTTTCAGGTTCCGGACTAGCGGGAACCACAGATACGCAGTATTTT
CSADFSGSGLAGTTDTQYF
>TRBV6-1|-|TRBJ1-3|-
TGTGCCAGCAGTGACGCTCCCTTGCCTGGAAACACCATATATTTT
CASSDAPLPGNTIYF
>TRBV12-3/TRBV12-4|many|TRBJ2-7|-
TGTGCCAGCAGGCCCGACGGTTCCTACGAGCAGTACTTC
CASRPDGSYEQYF
>TRBV20-1|few|TRBJ2-1|TRBD2
TGCAGTGCTAGTTTCCCTAGCGGGAGATATGAGCAGTTCTTC
CSASFPSGRYEQFF
>TRBV7-9|-|TRBJ2-1|-
TGTGCCAGCAGCTTACGGACCCTAAGGCATGAGCAGTTCTTC
CASSLRTLRHEQFF
>TRBV29-1|-|TRBJ2-3|TRBD1
TGCAGCGTTGAGCGGACAGGACGTATGGATACGCAGTATTTT
CSVERTGRMDTQYF
>TRBV10-1|many|TRBJ2-1|-
TGCGCCAGCAGTGAGTGGGGGGCCGGTGAGCAGTTCTTC
CASSEWGAGEQFF
>TRBV5-1|few|TRBJ1-4|-
TGCGCCAGCACCAACCCCGGAGTAGCCGAAAAACTGTTTTTT
CASTNPGVAEKLFF
>TRBV20-1|few|TRBJ1-2|-
TGCAGTGCTAGGCCCCCAACAGGGTTGGGGCTCTATGGCTACACCTTC
CSARPPTGLGLYGYTF
>TRBV2|-|TRBJ2-7|TRBD1
TGTGCCAGCAGTCGCCCCCATACAGGGGACAACGAGCAGTACTTC
CASSRPHTGDNEQYF
>TRBV7-6|few|TRBJ2-7|-
TGTGCCAGCAGCTTAGATGCGGGAATCTACGAGCAGTACTTC
CASSLDAGIYEQYF
>TRBV6-9|few|TRBJ2-3|-
TGTGCCAGCAGTTTTGTTAATGCAGATACGCAGTATTTT
CASSFVNADTQYF
>TRBV3-1|many|TRBJ2-5|-
TGTGCCAGCAGCGCGCGGGACTACCAAGAGACCCAGTACTTC
CASSARDYQETQYF
>TRBV7-2|many|TRBJ2-2|TRBD2
TGTGCCAGCAGCTTAAGGAGCGGGAGGGCCGCCGGGGAGCTGTTTTTT
CASSLRSGRAAGELFF
>TRBV7-2|-|TRBJ2-1|-
TGTGCCAGCAGCTCAACAGTGAATAGTTACAATGAGCAGTTCTTC
CASSSTVNSYNEQFF
>TRBV7-8|-|TRBJ2-4|-
TGTGCCAGCAGCTTTGGGGGTACGGGGATTGGGACCAAAAACATTCAGTACTTC
CASSFGGTGIGTKNIQYF
>TRBV20-1|few|TRBJ2-5|TRBD2
TGCTGTGCTAGAGATAGGGAGACTAGCGGGAGCGAGACCCAGTACTTC
CCARDRETSGSETQYF
>TRBV7-3|many|TRBJ2-2|TRBD1
TGTGCCAGCAGCCGACAGGGTTCCGGGGAGCTGTTTTTT
CASSRQGSGELFF
>TRBV5-1|-|TRBJ2-7|TRBD2
TGCGCCAGCAGCGGGCCTAGCGGAGCCGACGAGCAGTACTTC
CASSGPSGADEQYF
>TRBV24-1|-|TRBJ2-5|TRBD1
TGTGCCACCAGTGACCCCTACAGGGGTGAAGTGACCCAGTACTTC
CATSDPYRGEVTQYF
>TRBV2|few|TRBJ2-1|TRBD2
TGTGCCAGCAGTGAATTTGTAGCGGGAGGTCCCAATGAGCAGTTCTTC
CASSEFVAGGPNEQFF
>TRBV12-3/TRBV12-4|-|TRBJ2-7|TRBD1
TGTGCCAGCAGTTTAGGGGACAGATACGAGCAGTACTTC
CASSLGDRYEQYF
>TRBV14|few|TRBJ2-5|TRBD2
TGTGCCAGCAGCCAAGATCTAGCGGGGGGGATCCAAGAGACCCAGTACTTC
CASSQDLAGGIQETQYF
>TRBV7-2|-|TRBJ1-3|-
TGTGCCAGCAGCTTATCGGGCAGAACTGGAAACACCATATATTTT
CASSLSGRTGNTIYF
>TRBV9|few|TRBJ2-3|TRBD2
TGTGCCAGTCAGAGCGGGAGAGGGACAGATACGCAGTATTTT
CASQSGRGTDTQYF
>TRBV20-1|-|TRBJ2-3|TRBD2
TGCAGTGCTAGAGAATTCGAGGCTAGCGGCGGAGATACGCAGTATTTT
CSAREFEASGGDTQYF
>TRBV20-1|few|TRBJ2-1|-
TGCAGTGCTAGGCCCTCCGGAGCAGTACGGGGGAATGAGCAGTTCTTC
CSARPSGAVRGNEQFF
>TRBV20-1|-|TRBJ2-1|-
TGCAGTGCGGTCGGAGGCGGGGTCTCCTACAATGAGCAGTTCTTC
CSAVGGGVSYNEQFF
>TRBV28|-|TRBJ2-7|TRBD2
TGTGCCAGCACCCCTGTTGGTAGCGGGTCACCCTACGAGCAGTACTTC
CASTPVGSGSPYEQYF
>TRBV6-5|many|TRBJ1-1|TRBD1
TGTGCCAGCAGTTACCCGGGACAGGGGACTGAAGCTTTCTTT
CASSYPGQGTEAFF
>TRBV20-1|many|TRBJ2-7|-
TGCAGTGCTAGAGATCAGGGGTACGAGCAGTACTTC
CSARDQGYEQYF
>TRBV5-6|many|TRBJ2-5|-
TGTGCCAGCAGCTTGGCCGACTTTGGGGAGACCCAGTACTTC
CASSLADFGETQYF
>TRBV11-3|-|TRBJ2-2|TRBD1
TGTGCCAGCAGCGCGACAGGGGGGTTGAGAGCCGGGGAGCTGTTTTTT
CASSATGGLRAGELFF
>TRBV20-1|many|TRBJ2-1|-
TGCAGTGCTAGACGGAGTTACAATGAGCAGTTCTTC
CSARRSYNEQFF
>TRBV28|few|TRBJ2-1|TRBD1
TGTGCCAGCACCTTCGGACAGGGGACCTACAATGAGCAGTTCTTC
CASTFGQGTYNEQFF
>TRBV10-3|-|TRBJ2-2|TRBD2
TGTGCCATCAGTTCGGGACTAGCGGGGGACACCGGGGAGCTGTTTTTT
CAISSGLAGDTGELFF
>TRBV20-1|-|TRBJ2-1|TRBD2
TGCAGTGCTAGAGACTTAGCGGGAGGGCCCAATGAGCAGTTCTTC
CSARDLAGGPNEQFF
>TRBV2|-|TRBJ1-3|-
TGTGCCAGCAGCCCAGAAGGAAACACCATATATTTT
CASSPEGNTIYF
>TRBV27|-|TRBJ2-7|TRBD1
TGTGCCAGCAGTTTATTGGGACAGGGGGCCTACGAGCAGTACTTC
CASSLLGQGAYEQYF
>TRBV6-2/TRBV6-3|few|TRBJ2-3|TRBD2
TGTGCCAGCAGCTACAGCGGGGGAGACACAGATACGCAGTATTTT
CASSYSGGDTDTQYF
>TRBV9|-|TRBJ1-2|-
TGTGCCAGCAGCGTAGAAGGGACTGGCTACACCTTC
CASSVEGTGYTF
>TRBV7-8|few|TRBJ2-1|-
TGTGCCAGCAGCTTAACCCTCTTATACTATCAACATGAGCAGTTCTTC
CASSLTLLYYQHEQFF